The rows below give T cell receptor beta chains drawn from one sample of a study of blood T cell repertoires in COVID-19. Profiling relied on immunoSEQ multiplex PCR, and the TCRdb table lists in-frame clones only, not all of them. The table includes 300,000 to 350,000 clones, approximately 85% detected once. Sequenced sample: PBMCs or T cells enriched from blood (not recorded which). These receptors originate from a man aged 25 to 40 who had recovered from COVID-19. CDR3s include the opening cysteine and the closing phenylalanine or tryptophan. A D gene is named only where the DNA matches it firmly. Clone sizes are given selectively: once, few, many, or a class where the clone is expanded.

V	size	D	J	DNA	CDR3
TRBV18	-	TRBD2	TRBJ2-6	TGTGCCAGCTCACCACCTACTAGCGGTGCTGGGGCCAACGTCCTGACTTTC	CASSPPTSGAGANVLTF
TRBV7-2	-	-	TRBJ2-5	TGTGCCAGCAGCCCGACAGCGTTGCAAGAGACCCAGTACTTC	CASSPTALQETQYF
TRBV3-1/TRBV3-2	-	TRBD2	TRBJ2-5	TGTGCCAGCAGCCCAGGACTAGCGAGTCACCAAGAGACCCAGTACTTC	CASSPGLASHQETQYF
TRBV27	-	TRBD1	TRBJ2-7	TGTGCCAGCAGTTCATCGGGACAGGGTACCTACGAGCAGTACTTC	CASSSSGQGTYEQYF
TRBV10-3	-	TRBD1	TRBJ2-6	TGTGCCATCAGTGAACCGGGACAGACCAACTCTGGGGCCAACGTCCTGACTTTC	CAISEPGQTNSGANVLTF
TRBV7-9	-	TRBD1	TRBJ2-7	TGTGCCAGCAGCGACGGACAGGGGAGTTACGAGCAGTACTTC	CASSDGQGSYEQYF
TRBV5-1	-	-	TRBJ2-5	TGCGCCAGCAGCTTGGCTCCGGGACAAGAGACCCAGTACTTC	CASSLAPGQETQYF
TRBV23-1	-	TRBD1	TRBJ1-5	TGCGCCAGCAGACGCGACAGGGGGAATAGCAATCAGCCCCAGCATTTT	CASRRDRGNSNQPQHF
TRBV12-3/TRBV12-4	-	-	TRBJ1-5	TGTGCCAGCAGTTCCGGTGTGCAGCCCCAGCATTTT	CASSSGVQPQHF
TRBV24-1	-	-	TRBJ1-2	TGTGCCACCAGTGACCAGGACACCAAGGGCTACACCTTC	CATSDQDTKGYTF
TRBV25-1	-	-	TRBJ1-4	TGTGCCAGCAGTGACCCGACAGGAACTAATGAAAAACTGTTTTTT	CASSDPTGTNEKLFF
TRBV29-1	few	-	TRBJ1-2	TGCAGCGTTGAAGATCGGGTAGCTGCGGTATTGGGCTACACCTTC	CSVEDRVAAVLGYTF
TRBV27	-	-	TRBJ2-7	TGTGCCAGCAGTCGTGCAGGGAACGAGCAGTACTTC	CASSRAGNEQYF
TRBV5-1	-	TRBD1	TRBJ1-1	TGCGCCAGCAGCGGGGGACAGGGAGGGCCGAACACTGAAGCTTTCTTT	CASSGGQGGPNTEAFF
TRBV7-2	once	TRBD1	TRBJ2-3	TGTGCCAGCAGCTTCGTCAGGGGGCGGGCAGATACGCAGTATTTT	CASSFVRGRADTQYF
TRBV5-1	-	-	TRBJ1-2	TGCGCCAGCAGCCAGGACTACTATGGCTACACCTTC	CASSQDYYGYTF
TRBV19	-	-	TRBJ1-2	TGTGCCAGTAGATCGGGGTATAACTATGGCTACACCTTC	CASRSGYNYGYTF
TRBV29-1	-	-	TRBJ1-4	TGCAGCGTTGAAGGAACCGGGATCGACGAAAAACTGTTTTTT	CSVEGTGIDEKLFF
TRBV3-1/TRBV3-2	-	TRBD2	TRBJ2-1	TGTGCCAGCAGCTTCGCGGGGGTTAGGTCCTACAATGAGCAGTTCTTC	CASSFAGVRSYNEQFF
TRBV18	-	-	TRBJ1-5	TGTGCCAGCTCACCAAACGGGGGTACCCAGCATTTT	CASSPNGGTQHF
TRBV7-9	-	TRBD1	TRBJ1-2	TGTGCCACCACCCCGGACAGGTTTAACTATGGCTACACCTTC	CATTPDRFNYGYTF
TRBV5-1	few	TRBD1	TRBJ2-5	TGCGCCAGCAGCGCGGACAGGGGAGAAGAGACCCAGTACTTC	CASSADRGEETQYF
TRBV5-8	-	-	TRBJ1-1	TGTGCCAGCAGCTTGGGGACAGCCACTAACACTGAAGCTTTCTTT	CASSLGTATNTEAFF
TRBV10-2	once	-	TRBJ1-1	TGCGCCAGCAGTCCAGACAGGTTGTCTGGGGCTTTCTTT	CASSPDRLSGAFF
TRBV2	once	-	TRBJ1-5	TGTGCCAGCAGTGAAGGAGGCCGCCAGCATTTT	CASSEGGRQHF
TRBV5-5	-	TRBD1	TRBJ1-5	TGTGCCAGCAGCACCGGGACAGGTAATCAGCCCCAGCATTTT	CASSTGTGNQPQHF
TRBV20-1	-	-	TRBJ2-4	TGCAGTGCTAGTTTTCGAGGGACATTTGCCCCCAAAAACATTCAGTACTTC	CSASFRGTFAPKNIQYF
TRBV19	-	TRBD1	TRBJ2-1	TGTGCCAGTAGTAGGCAGGGGGCCTACAATGAGCAGTTCTTC	CASSRQGAYNEQFF
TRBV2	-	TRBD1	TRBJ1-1	TGTGCCAGCAGTTCAGGACAGGGTACTGAAGCTTTCTTT	CASSSGQGTEAFF
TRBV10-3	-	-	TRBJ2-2	TGTGCCACCAGTAGACAGGACCTCAGTACCGGGGAGCTGTTTTTT	CATSRQDLSTGELFF
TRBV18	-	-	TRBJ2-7	TGTGCCAGCTCACCGGTAGTCCCCTACGAGCAGTACTTC	CASSPVVPYEQYF
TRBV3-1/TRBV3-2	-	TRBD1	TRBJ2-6	TGTGCCAGCAGCCAAGAGACAGGGGGGGTAAGGCCGAGCTCTGGGGCCAACGTCCTGACTTTC	CASSQETGGVRPSSGANVLTF
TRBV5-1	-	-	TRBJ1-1	TGCGCCAGCCGTTTTGGAGGGAACACTGAAGCTTTCTTT	CASRFGGNTEAFF
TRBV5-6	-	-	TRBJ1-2	TGTGCCAGCAGCTTGGGGGGAGTCCAAGGCTACACCTTC	CASSLGGVQGYTF
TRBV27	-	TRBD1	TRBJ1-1	TGTGCCAGCAGTAGTAGACAGGGAACGGGCACTGAAGCTTTCTTT	CASSSRQGTGTEAFF
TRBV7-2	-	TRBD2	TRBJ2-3	TGTGCCAGCAGCTTAGGAGCGGGGGTTGGCGCAGATACGCAGTATTTT	CASSLGAGVGADTQYF
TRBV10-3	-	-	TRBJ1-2	TGTGCCATCAGTGTGATTGAGGGGGTGGTGGGCTACACCTTC	CAISVIEGVVGYTF